The 10 T cell receptor beta chains reported below all come from one sample, sequenced in a study of T cell responses to AZD1222 COVID-19 vaccine. Sequencing was performed with immunoSEQ multiplex PCR; in TCRdb, only in-frame clones are kept and a portion is missing. The sample consists of 96,000 or so clones, nearly 90% of them appearing once. The material sequenced was peripheral blood, taken on day 0 of AZD1222 vaccination. Receptors were obtained from an adult in good health.

This clone was observed a handful of times. The CDR3 is CASSSKARGLGYTF. DNA of the CDR3: TGTGCCAGCAGTTCCAAGGCAAGGGGTCTGGGCTACACCTTC. This chain connects TRBV6-5 to TRBJ1-2; TRBD1 is a possible D gene (5 bases). Germline assignment: CDR1 MNHEY and CDR2 SVGAGI. This CDR3 has 14 residues. Between the trimmed V and J ends, which lost 4 bases and 8 bases, there was a span of 17 bases.

The rearrangement uses TRBV5-6 and TRBJ1-5; D remains unclear. V lost 0 bases, J lost 4 bases, and 8 bases lay in between. CDR3 length: 14 amino acids. From germline, CDR1 is SGHDT and CDR2 YYEEEE. For the CDR3, the DNA is TGTGCCAGCAGCTTGGACCCGGCAAATCAGCCCCAGCATTTT. It encodes CASSLDPANQPQHF.

This clone was detected only once. The chain has TRBV2 and TRBJ2-1; TRBD1 might be the D (6 bases). Germline V gene lookup returns CDR1 SNHLY and CDR2 FYNNEI. CDR3 size: 14 residues. The V end lost 7 bases, the J end lost 5 bases, and 15 bases lay between the germline ends. In DNA, the CDR3 is TGTGCCAGCAACCTAAACGAGGGGGACAATGAGCAGTTCTTC. Translated, it gives CASNLNEGDNEQFF.

This clone was counted once. This same CDR3 is encoded by further DNA sequences in the sample. The chain combines TRBV9 with TRBJ2-2; perhaps TRBD1 as D (5 bases). This CDR3 region has 15 residues. V lost 0 bases to trimming and J lost 0 bases, with 6 bases between them. CDR1 is SGDLS and CDR2 is YYNGEE in the germline V gene. CDR3 in amino acids: CASSVGRANTGELFF. CDR3 nucleotide sequence: TGTGCCAGCAGCGTAGGCAGGGCGAACACCGGGGAGCTGTTTTTT.

This clone was picked up one time. The V call is TRBV30, the J call TRBJ2-1, with TRBD2 as a possible D gene (6 bases). The CDR3 is 13 residues long. Trimming took off 2 bases at V and 5 bases at J, with 10 bases between the two ends. CDR1 GTSNPN and CDR2 SVGIG come from the germline V gene (reference sequence). The CDR3 DNA is TGTGCCTGGAGTACGGGACTGAACAATGAGCAGTTCTTC. Translation gives CAWSTGLNNEQFF.

The rearrangement uses TRBV30 and TRBJ1-4; 9 positions match TRBD1. Trimming at V came to 3 bases and at J to 5 bases, leaving 1 base not matched to a gene. Germline V gives CDR1 GTSNPN, CDR2 SVGIG (reference sequence). CDR3 length: 13 residues. The chain's CDR3 is CAWRGQGNEKLFF. The CDR3 region has the DNA TGTGCCTGGAGGGGACAGGGAAATGAAAAACTGTTTTTT.

The gene calls are TRBV2 and TRBJ1-5; D gene unclear. This CDR3 has 13 residues. V shed 4 bases and J shed 7 bases, with 11 bases lying between them. The germline V gene has CDR1 SNHLY and CDR2 FYNNEI. The DNA for the CDR3 is TGTGCCAGCAGTGTAGGGTTGGAACAGCCCCAGCATTTT. Its protein is CASSVGLEQPQHF.

A note on this clone: Other DNA sequences in the sample encode the same CDR3. The chain has TRBV10-3 and TRBJ1-1; the D is unclear. Germline assignment: CDR1 ENHRY and CDR2 SYGVKD. V was pared by 5 bases and J by 5 bases, with 9 bases between. CDR3 length: 12 amino acids. The CDR3 coding sequence is TGTGCCATCAGTATCGGTGGAACTGAAGCTTTCTTT. The encoded protein is CAISIGGTEAFF.

V usage is TRBV27 and J usage is TRBJ1-1; the D gene is possibly TRBD1 (6 bases). CDR1 MNHEY and CDR2 SMNVEV come from the germline V gene (reference sequence). Trimming stripped 4 bases from V and 0 bases from J, with 9 bases between. This CDR3 has 14 residues. CDR3 coding DNA: TGTGCCAGCAGTTCACAGGGCCTGAACACTGAAGCTTTCTTT. As protein: CASSSQGLNTEAFF.

This chain links TRBV15 with TRBJ1-2, with no clear D. Looked up from germline, CDR1 is LNHNV and CDR2 is YYDKDF (reference sequence). The V end lost 0 bases, the J end lost 5 bases, and 13 bases lay between the germline ends. This CDR3 has 15 residues. Written as DNA, the CDR3 is TGTGCCACCAGCAGAGATCGTCTTCAAGGTTATGGCTACACCTTC. The encoded protein is CATSRDRLQGYGYTF.